This entry lists 8 T cell receptor beta chains sequenced from one sample in a study of response to subunit inactivated influenza vaccine. TCRdb itself ran the RT-PCR reads through MiXCR, one entry per CDR3 protein. The sample records approximately 290,000 distinct CDR3 sequences, 22% being singletons. Sequencing used PBMCs from blood, obtained about 20 months after vaccination. The receptors shown here come from a man aged 50-75 years who received an inactivated influenza vaccine.

A few counts support this clonotype. The genes are TRBV29-1 and TRBJ2-2; TRBD1 agrees at 9 bases. Unmatched junction bases numbered 5, after V lost 7 bases and J lost 8 bases. Germline CDR1 and CDR2: SQVTM and ANQGSEA. The CDR3 contains 12 residues. CDR3 bases: TGCAGCGCCACACAGGGGGCTGGGGAGCTGTTTTTT. Protein sequence: CSATQGAGELFF.

V gene TRBV4-1 combines with J gene TRBJ1-2; D gene uncertain. Germline V gene data show CDR1 as MGHRA and CDR2 as YSYEKL. This CDR3 has 14 amino acids. The V gene lost 1 base and the J gene lost 7 bases, with 13 bases spanning the gap. CDR3 coding DNA: TGCGCCAGCAGCCAAGGGGGTGGTTGGGGTGGCTACACCTTC. Amino acid sequence: CASSQGGGWGGYTF.

The V and J genes are TRBV20-1 and TRBJ2-7, with TRBD1 identical over 9 bases. CDR3 length: 13 residues. Trimming at V came to 3 bases and at J to 4 bases, leaving 4 bases not matched to a gene. From germline, CDR1 is DFQATT and CDR2 SNEGSKA (reference sequence). CDR3 protein: CSASWDRAYEQYF. The CDR3 nucleotides read TGCAGTGCTAGCTGGGACAGGGCTTACGAGCAGTACTTC.

Ten or more counts support this clonotype. This chain connects TRBV29-1 to TRBJ1-1; D perhaps matches TRBD1 (5 bases). This CDR3 is built from 13 residues. CDR1 and CDR2 from the germline V gene are SQVTM and ANQGSEA. V gave up 4 bases and J gave up 0 bases, with 9 bases separating them. CDR3 region: CSVGVGVNTEAFF. The DNA of the CDR3 is TGCAGCGTTGGTGTAGGGGTGAACACTGAAGCTTTCTTT. The full variable domain, its missing parts supplied by reference TRBV29-1 and TRBJ1-1, is SAVISQKPSRDICQRGTSLTIQCQVDSQVTMMFWYRQQPGQSLTLIATANQGSEATYESGFVIDKFPISRPNLTFSTLTVSNMSPEDSSIYLCSVGVGVNTEAFFGQGTRLTVV.

This clonotype was counted ten times or more. The chain links TRBV5-5 to TRBJ1-2; 9 bases are shared with TRBD1. Germline V gene sequence: CDR1 SGHKS, CDR2 YYEKEE (reference sequence). V was clipped by 4 bases and J by 7 bases; unmatched bases: 11. The CDR3 has 15 residues. The CDR3: CASSGGTGSPLGYTF. The CDR3 coding sequence is TGTGCCAGCAGCGGAGGGACAGGGTCCCCTCTTGGCTACACCTTC.

This sequence joins TRBV4-3 and TRBJ2-7; D perhaps matches TRBD1 (6 bases). Germline V gene sequence: CDR1 LGHNA, CDR2 YSLEER. This CDR3 has 16 residues. Trimming took 0 bases from V and 2 from J, leaving 14 bases between them. The CDR3 loop reads CASSQDLGTRTYEQYF. In DNA form, the CDR3 reads TGCGCCAGCAGCCAAGATTTAGGGACACGGACCTACGAGCAGTACTTC.

This clonotype has only a few counts. The chain has TRBV19 and TRBJ1-2, with D uncertain. Trimming took off 2 bases at V and 1 base at J, with 8 bases between the two ends. The CDR3 consists of 14 residues. Germline assignment: CDR1 LNHDA and CDR2 SQIVND (reference sequence). The CDR3 DNA reads TGTGCCAGTAGTATAAGGGCGGGTAACTATGGCTACACCTTC. It codes for CASSIRAGNYGYTF.

The chain couples TRBV11-1 to TRBJ2-5; D perhaps matches TRBD1 (6 bases). The V gene lost 5 bases and the J gene lost 1 base, with 17 bases spanning the gap. CDR3 length: 16 amino acids. Germline values: CDR1 SGHAT, CDR2 FQDESV (reference sequence). The CDR3 bases are TGTGCCAGCAGCAAACTTGCGACAGGCCGCCAAGAGACCCAGTACTTC. Its translation: CASSKLATGRQETQYF.